These 2 T cell receptor beta chains originate from one sample sequenced in a study of T-cell reconstitution after alpha-beta-depleted transplantation in children. Unique molecular identifiers were used in preparing the TCRbeta library. TCRdb re-derived calls from the PCR reads in MiXCR, one entry per CDR3 protein. The sample lists approximately 240,000 distinct CDR3 sequences, 11% occurring once. The sample was PBMCs, taken before TCRalphabeta/CD19-depleted stem cell transplant. Every receptor here comes from a child less than two years old with acute myeloid leukemia, due to receive a stem cell transplant.

The rearrangement joins TRBV12-3 or TRBV12-4 to TRBJ1-3; possibly TRBD1 for D (5 bases). V was pared by 5 bases and J by 0 bases, with 17 bases between. This CDR3 spans 17 amino acids. DNA for the CDR3: TGTGCCAGCAGTCTGTATAGGGGTAGGGGCTCTGGAAACACCATATATTTT. Protein product: CASSLYRGRGSGNTIYF.

The sample holds a few counts of this clonotype. This rearrangement joins TRBV5-1 to TRBJ2-2, with no clear D. Germline V CDR1 and CDR2: SGHRS, YFSETQ. CDR3 length: 15 residues. Trimming stripped 2 bases from V and 0 bases from J, with 8 bases between. CDR3 sequence reads: CASSFGIPNTGELFF. As DNA, the CDR3 is TGCGCCAGCAGCTTCGGAATACCGAACACCGGGGAGCTGTTTTTT. Full variable domain (rest looked up from reference TRBV5-1 and TRBJ2-2): KAGVTQTPRYLIKTRGQQVTLSCSPISGHRSVSWYQQTPGQGLQFLFEYFSETQRNKGNFPGRFSGRQFSNSRSEMNVSTLELGDSALYLCASSFGIPNTGELFFGEGSRLTVL.